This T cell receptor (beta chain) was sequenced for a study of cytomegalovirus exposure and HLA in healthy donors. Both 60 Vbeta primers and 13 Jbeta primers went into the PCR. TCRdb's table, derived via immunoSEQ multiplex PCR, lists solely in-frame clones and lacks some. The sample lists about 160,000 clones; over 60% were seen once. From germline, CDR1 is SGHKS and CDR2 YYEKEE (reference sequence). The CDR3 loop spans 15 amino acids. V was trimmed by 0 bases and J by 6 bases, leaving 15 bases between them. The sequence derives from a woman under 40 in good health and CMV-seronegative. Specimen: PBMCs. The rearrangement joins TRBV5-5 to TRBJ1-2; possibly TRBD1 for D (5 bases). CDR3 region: CASSLVWAREDGYTF. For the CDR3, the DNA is TGTGCCAGCAGCTTGGTGTGGGCCAGGGAAGATGGCTACACCTTC.